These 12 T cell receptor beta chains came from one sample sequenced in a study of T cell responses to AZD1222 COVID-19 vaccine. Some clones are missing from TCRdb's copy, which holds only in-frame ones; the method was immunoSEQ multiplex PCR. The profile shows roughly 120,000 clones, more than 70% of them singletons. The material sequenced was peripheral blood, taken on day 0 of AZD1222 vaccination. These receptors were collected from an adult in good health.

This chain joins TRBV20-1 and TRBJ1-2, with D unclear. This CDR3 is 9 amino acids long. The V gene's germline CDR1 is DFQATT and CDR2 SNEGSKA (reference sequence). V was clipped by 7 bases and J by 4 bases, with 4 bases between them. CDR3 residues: CSVVYGYTF. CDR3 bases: TGCAGTGTGGTCTATGGCTACACCTTC.

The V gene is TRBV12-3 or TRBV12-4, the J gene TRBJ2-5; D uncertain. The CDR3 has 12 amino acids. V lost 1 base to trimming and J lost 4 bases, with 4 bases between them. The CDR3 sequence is CASSLVRETQYF. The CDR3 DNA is TGTGCCAGCAGTTTAGTCAGAGAGACCCAGTACTTC.

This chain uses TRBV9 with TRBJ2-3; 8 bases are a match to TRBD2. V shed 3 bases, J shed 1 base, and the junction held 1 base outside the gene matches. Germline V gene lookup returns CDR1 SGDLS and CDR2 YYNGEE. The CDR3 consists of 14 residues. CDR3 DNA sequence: TGTGCCAGCAGCGCGACTAGCGGCACAGATACGCAGTATTTT. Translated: CASSATSGTDTQYF.

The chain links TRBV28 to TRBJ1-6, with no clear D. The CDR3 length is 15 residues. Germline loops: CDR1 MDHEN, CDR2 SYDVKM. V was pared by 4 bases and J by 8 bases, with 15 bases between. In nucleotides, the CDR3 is TGTGCCAGCAGTTCCCCGGCCACCCGGGATTCACCCCTCCACTTT. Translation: CASSSPATRDSPLHF.

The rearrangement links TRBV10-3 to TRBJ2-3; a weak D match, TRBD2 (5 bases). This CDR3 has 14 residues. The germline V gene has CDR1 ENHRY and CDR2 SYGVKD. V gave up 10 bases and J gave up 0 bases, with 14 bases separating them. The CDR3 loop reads CATQEGYSTDTQYF. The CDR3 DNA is TGTGCCACCCAAGAGGGCTATAGCACAGATACGCAGTATTTT.

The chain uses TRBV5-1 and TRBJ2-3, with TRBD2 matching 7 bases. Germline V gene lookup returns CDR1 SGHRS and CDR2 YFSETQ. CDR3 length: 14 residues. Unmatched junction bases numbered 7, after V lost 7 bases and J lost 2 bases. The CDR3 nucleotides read TGCGCCAGCCGGGCCGGGGGGTTCACAGATACGCAGTATTTT. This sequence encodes CASRAGGFTDTQYF.

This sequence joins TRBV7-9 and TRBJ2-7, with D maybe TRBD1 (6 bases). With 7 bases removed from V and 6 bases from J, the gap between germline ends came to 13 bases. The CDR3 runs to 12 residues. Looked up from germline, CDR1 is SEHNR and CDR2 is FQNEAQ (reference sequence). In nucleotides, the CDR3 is TGTGCCAGCATCACGAGAGGGGGCGAGCAGTACTTC. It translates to CASITRGGEQYF.

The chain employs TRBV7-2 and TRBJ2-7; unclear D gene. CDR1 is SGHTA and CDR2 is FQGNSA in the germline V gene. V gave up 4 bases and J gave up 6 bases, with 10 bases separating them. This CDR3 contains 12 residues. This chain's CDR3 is CASSSHYGEQYF. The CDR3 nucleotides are TGTGCCAGCAGCTCACACTACGGCGAGCAGTACTTC.

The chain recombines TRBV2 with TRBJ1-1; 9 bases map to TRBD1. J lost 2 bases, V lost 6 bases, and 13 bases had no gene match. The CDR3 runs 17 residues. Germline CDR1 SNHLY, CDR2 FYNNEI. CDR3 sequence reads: CASSFSTTGGVNTEAFF. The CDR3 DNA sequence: TGTGCCAGCAGCTTTTCTACTACAGGGGGCGTTAACACTGAAGCTTTCTTT. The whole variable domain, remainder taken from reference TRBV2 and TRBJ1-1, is EPEVTQTPSHQVTQMGQEVILRCVPISNHLYFYWYRQILGQKVEFLVSFYNNEISEKSEIFDDQFSVERPDGSNFTLKIRSTKLEDSAMYFCASSFSTTGGVNTEAFFGQGTRLTVV.

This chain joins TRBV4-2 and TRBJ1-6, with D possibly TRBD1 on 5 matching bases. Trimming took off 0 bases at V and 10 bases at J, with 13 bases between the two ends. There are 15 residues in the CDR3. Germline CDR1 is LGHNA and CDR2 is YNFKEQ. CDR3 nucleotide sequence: TGTGCCAGCAGCCAAGATAGGGGTCCCAACTCACCCCTCCACTTT. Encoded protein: CASSQDRGPNSPLHF.

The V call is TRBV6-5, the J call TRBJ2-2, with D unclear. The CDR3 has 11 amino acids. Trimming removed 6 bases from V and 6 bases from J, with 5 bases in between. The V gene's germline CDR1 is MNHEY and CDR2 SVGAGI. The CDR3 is CASRWSGELFF. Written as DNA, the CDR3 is TGTGCCAGCAGATGGTCCGGGGAGCTGTTTTTT.

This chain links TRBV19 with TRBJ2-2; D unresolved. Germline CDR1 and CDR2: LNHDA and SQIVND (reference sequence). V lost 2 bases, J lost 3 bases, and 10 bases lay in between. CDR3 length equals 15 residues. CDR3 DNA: TGTGCCAGTAGTATAAGCTTAGATCACACCGGGGAGCTGTTTTTT. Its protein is CASSISLDHTGELFF. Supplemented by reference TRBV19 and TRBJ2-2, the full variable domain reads DGGITQSPKYLFRKEGQNVTLSCEQNLNHDAMYWYRQDPGQGLRLIYYSQIVNDFQKGDIAEGYSVSREKKESFPLTVTSAQKNPTAFYLCASSISLDHTGELFFGEGSRLTVL.